The 5 T cell receptor beta chains listed next were all sequenced from one sample in a study of beta chain features in type 1 diabetes. The entirety of the isolated RNA underwent reverse transcription, so expressed TCRB transcripts were sequenced. Produced via immunoSEQ multiplex PCR; TCRdb's table is partial and in-frame only. This table has fewer than 300,000 clones, around 21% appearing once. Findings and caveats of the study: Patients with Type 1 diabetes showed moderately but significantly shorter TCRB CDR3s in all four CD4+ subsets.

Their target antigens are unknown. Sequenced: naive CD4+ T cells from blood. The origin of the receptors is a woman in her 40s with type 1 diabetes.

This clone was seen only a few times. The chain joins TRBV7-9 to TRBJ1-1; D remains ambiguous. Trimming cost V 0 bases and J 8 bases, with 4 bases left between them. The CDR3 has 11 residues. Germline V gene lookup returns CDR1 SEHNR and CDR2 FQNEAQ (reference sequence). CDR3 protein: CASSLATEAFF. Here the CDR3 DNA reads TGTGCCAGCAGCTTAGCTACAGAAGCTTTCTTT.

This clone has only a few counts. The CDR3 DNA follows: TGTGCCAGCAGTGCACGACAGGCCTCGGGGCCCCAGCATTTT. Translation: CASSARQASGPQHF. V usage is TRBV27 and J usage is TRBJ1-5; possibly TRBD1 for D (6 bases). From germline, CDR1 is MNHEY and CDR2 SMNVEV (reference sequence). This CDR3 has 14 residues. V lost 5 bases and J lost 9, with 17 bases in between.

This clone was observed a few times. The chain has TRBV6-6 and TRBJ2-7; D possibly corresponds to TRBD2 (5 bases). The V and J ends lost 2 bases and 2 bases respectively, with 10 bases between them. The CDR3 has 14 amino acids. Per germline, CDR1 MNHNY and CDR2 SVGAGI (reference sequence). CDR3: CASSYAGLAYEQYF. Here the CDR3 DNA reads TGTGCCAGCAGTTACGCGGGCCTCGCCTACGAGCAGTACTTC.

The rearrangement uses TRBV28 and TRBJ2-7; 8 bases match TRBD2. Germline CDR1 MDHEN, CDR2 SYDVKM. The CDR3 has 14 residues. J lost 1 base, V lost 5 bases, and 4 bases had no gene match. The CDR3 coding sequence is TGTGCCAGCAGTCGCGGGGGGCTATCCTACGAGCAGTACTTC. This sequence encodes CASSRGGLSYEQYF. The full variable domain, completed using reference TRBV28 and TRBJ2-7, is DVKVTQSSRYLVKRTGEKVFLECVQDMDHENMFWYRQDPGLGLRLIYFSYDVKMKEKGDIPEGYSVSREKKERFSLILESASTNQTSMYLCASSRGGLSYEQYFGPGTRLTVT.

This chain links TRBV5-1 with TRBJ1-2; D unresolved. Trimming left V 4 bases short and J 2 bases short, with 9 bases between. The length of the CDR3 is 13 residues. Germline-derived CDR1 and CDR2 are SGHRS and YFSETQ. CDR3 region: CASSHTENYGYTF. CDR3 DNA sequence: TGCGCCAGCAGCCATACAGAGAACTATGGCTACACCTTC.